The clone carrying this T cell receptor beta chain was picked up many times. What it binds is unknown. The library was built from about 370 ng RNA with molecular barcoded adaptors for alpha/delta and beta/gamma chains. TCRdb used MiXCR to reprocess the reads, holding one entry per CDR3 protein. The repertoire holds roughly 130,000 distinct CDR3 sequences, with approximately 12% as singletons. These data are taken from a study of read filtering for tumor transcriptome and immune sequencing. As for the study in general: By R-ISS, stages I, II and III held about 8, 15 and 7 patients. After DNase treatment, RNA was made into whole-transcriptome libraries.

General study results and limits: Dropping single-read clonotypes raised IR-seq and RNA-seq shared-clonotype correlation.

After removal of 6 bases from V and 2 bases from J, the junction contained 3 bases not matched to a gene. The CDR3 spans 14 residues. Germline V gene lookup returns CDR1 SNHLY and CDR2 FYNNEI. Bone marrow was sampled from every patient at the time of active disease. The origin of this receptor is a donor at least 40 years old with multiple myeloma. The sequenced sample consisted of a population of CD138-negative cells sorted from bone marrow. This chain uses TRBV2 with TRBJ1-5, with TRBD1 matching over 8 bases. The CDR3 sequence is CASRTGDGNQPQHF. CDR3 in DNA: TGTGCCAGCAGGACAGGGGATGGCAATCAGCCCCAGCATTTT.